Only a few counts were recorded for the clone carrying this T cell receptor (beta chain). The antigen is unknown. This record belongs to a study of molecular identifiers for immune sequencing clone quantification. On the study more broadly: Naive CD8 cell RNA, from around 20,000 or 99,000 cells, was split five ways in replicates, with four sequenced.

The study's findings and limits: Clones that had above 20 RNA copies took up over 98% of effector molecules but under 1% in naive cells.

TCRdb itself ran the PCR reads through MiXCR, one entry per CDR3 protein. The sample contains approximately 550,000 distinct CDR3 sequences, about 26% of which appear only once. From 20,000 to 1,000,000 sorted cells, naive CD8 libraries were generated with 10%, 30% or 50% RNA. In the sort, naive CD8 T cells were defined as CD8+CD4-CCR7+CD45RA+. Specimen: naive CD8+ T cells from blood, with Jurkat cell RNA spiked in. The subset here: FACS-sorted CD8+CD4-CCR7+CD45RA+ naive T cells. The source is a human donor in good health. Some libraries in this study had Jurkat cell RNA spiked in.

The CDR3 reads CASSDHPGQGNGYTF. CDR3 nucleotides: TGTGCCAGCAGTGATCACCCGGGACAGGGGAATGGCTACACCTTC. The rearrangement uses TRBV2 and TRBJ1-2, with TRBD1 identical over 10 bases. Trimming at V came to 3 bases and at J to 6 bases, leaving 7 bases not matched to a gene. CDR3 length: 15 amino acids. Germline V gene lookup returns CDR1 SNHLY and CDR2 FYNNEI. Full variable domain (missing parts from reference TRBV2 and TRBJ1-2): EPEVTQTPSHQVTQMGQEVILRCVPISNHLYFYWYRQILGQKVEFLVSFYNNEISEKSEIFDDQFSVERPDGSNFTLKIRSTKLEDSAMYFCASSDHPGQGNGYTFGSGTRLTVV.